A selection of T cell receptor beta chains follows, all from one sample in a study of regulatory T cells in long-lasting Graves disease. MiXCR was run by TCRdb on the multiplex PCR reads, yielding one entry per CDR3 protein. The table lists about 620,000 distinct CDR3 sequences, about 16% of them singletons. In addition, the sample was reused for a study of T cells in Graves' hyperthyroidism and ophthalmopathy.

Sequenced material: peripheral blood mononuclear cells (PBMCs), taken at new diagnosis, from a patient treated with antithyroid drugs. The receptors here all came from a woman in her 30s with Graves disease. Both conserved end residues are part of each CDR3. Each record gives: clone size, V gene, D gene, J gene, CDR3 DNA, CDR3 protein. D genes are given only for firm matches. Clone size is shown for a subset of rows, as once, few, many or a class of expanded clone.

abundance: many
v_gene: TRBV2
d_gene: NA
j_gene: TRBJ2-1
CDR3nt: TGTGCCAGCAGTGAATTTGCGGGATTATACAATGAGCAGTTCTTC
CDR3aa: CASSEFAGLYNEQFF

abundance: many
v_gene: TRBV20-1
d_gene: NA
j_gene: TRBJ1-1
CDR3nt: TGCAGTGCTAGGTCCATACTCCGGGACTTAACTATGAACACTGAAGCTTTCTTT
CDR3aa: CSARSILRDLTMNTEAFF

abundance: many
v_gene: TRBV20-1
d_gene: TRBD2
j_gene: TRBJ2-4
CDR3nt: TGCAGTGCTAGGTGGATAGCGGGAGACTCTCAGTACTTC
CDR3aa: CSARWIAGDSQYF

abundance: NA
v_gene: TRBV28
d_gene: NA
j_gene: TRBJ2-2
CDR3nt: TGTGCCAGCATCCGGCTAGGATACACCGGGGAGCTGTTTTTT
CDR3aa: CASIRLGYTGELFF

abundance: NA
v_gene: TRBV7-3
d_gene: TRBD1
j_gene: TRBJ2-2
CDR3nt: TGTGCCAGCAGCTTCCTGGAGACAGGGGACACCGGGGAGCTGTTTTTT
CDR3aa: CASSFLETGDTGELFF

abundance: NA
v_gene: TRBV10-3
d_gene: TRBD1
j_gene: TRBJ1-2
CDR3nt: TGTGCCAGCAAGGGGGACAGGGGGAGTGGCTACACCTTC
CDR3aa: CASKGDRGSGYTF

abundance: few
v_gene: TRBV19
d_gene: NA
j_gene: TRBJ1-2
CDR3nt: TGTGCCAGTTCCCGGGGGCCGAGCTACTATGGCTACACCTTC
CDR3aa: CASSRGPSYYGYTF

abundance: many
v_gene: TRBV5-1
d_gene: NA
j_gene: TRBJ2-2
CDR3nt: TGCGCCAGCAGCTTCGCGGGACGGCAGAACACCGGGGAGCTGTTTTTT
CDR3aa: CASSFAGRQNTGELFF

abundance: NA
v_gene: TRBV28
d_gene: NA
j_gene: TRBJ1-6
CDR3nt: TGTGCCAGCGAATTTTCCCCGGGACGGCAGGGTTCACCCCTCCACTTT
CDR3aa: CASEFSPGRQGSPLHF

abundance: NA
v_gene: TRBV7-3
d_gene: TRBD2
j_gene: TRBJ2-1
CDR3nt: TGTGCCAGCAGCTCGGCTAGCGGGAGCAGGAGGGGCAATGAGCAGTTCTTC
CDR3aa: CASSSASGSRRGNEQFF

abundance: NA
v_gene: TRBV7-3
d_gene: NA
j_gene: TRBJ2-3
CDR3nt: TGTGCCAGCAGCCCCCCCGGTAGTCCAGATACGCAGTATTTT
CDR3aa: CASSPPGSPDTQYF

abundance: NA
v_gene: TRBV6-2/TRBV6-3
d_gene: NA
j_gene: TRBJ2-1
CDR3nt: TGTGCCAGCAAGGCGACGACCTCCTACAATGAGCAGTTCTTC
CDR3aa: CASKATTSYNEQFF

abundance: NA
v_gene: TRBV2
d_gene: NA
j_gene: TRBJ2-2
CDR3nt: TGTGCCGTCAGCCTGGATCGGGCCACCGGGGAGCTGTTTTTT
CDR3aa: CAVSLDRATGELFF

abundance: few
v_gene: TRBV19
d_gene: TRBD1
j_gene: TRBJ2-3
CDR3nt: TGTGCCAGTAGTGGGACAGGCACAGATACGCAGTATTTT
CDR3aa: CASSGTGTDTQYF

abundance: NA
v_gene: TRBV6-5
d_gene: TRBD1
j_gene: TRBJ2-6
CDR3nt: TGTGCCAGCAGTTCCGGGACAGAGGAGACGGTCCTGACTTTC
CDR3aa: CASSSGTEETVLTF

abundance: few
v_gene: TRBV7-2
d_gene: NA
j_gene: TRBJ2-3
CDR3nt: TGTGCCAGCAGCACGGGTAGGGGGCGGGGAGATACGCAGTATTTT
CDR3aa: CASSTGRGRGDTQYF

abundance: NA
v_gene: TRBV20-1
d_gene: NA
j_gene: TRBJ2-7
CDR3nt: TGCAGTGCTAGAGATTTTGGCCGCAGTGGGTCCGAGCAGTACTTC
CDR3aa: CSARDFGRSGSEQYF

abundance: NA
v_gene: TRBV3-1
d_gene: TRBD1
j_gene: TRBJ1-2
CDR3nt: TGTGCCAGCAGCCTCTCCCTTGACAGGGGGCGTTATGGCTACACCTTC
CDR3aa: CASSLSLDRGRYGYTF

abundance: many
v_gene: TRBV5-1
d_gene: TRBD1
j_gene: TRBJ2-7
CDR3nt: TGCGCCAGCAGCTCGAGACAGGGGATGCAGAACGAGCAGTACTTC
CDR3aa: CASSSRQGMQNEQYF

abundance: NA
v_gene: TRBV10-3
d_gene: NA
j_gene: TRBJ1-5
CDR3nt: TGTGCCATCGGGCGGGAGGACAATCAGCCCCAGCATTTT
CDR3aa: CAIGREDNQPQHF

abundance: NA
v_gene: TRBV12-3/TRBV12-4
d_gene: NA
j_gene: TRBJ2-7
CDR3nt: TGTGCCGGCAGACCCCCGGTTGGGATCTCCTACGAGCAGTACTTC
CDR3aa: CAGRPPVGISYEQYF

abundance: NA
v_gene: TRBV5-1
d_gene: TRBD2
j_gene: TRBJ2-2
CDR3nt: TGCGCCAGCAGCCCTACTAGCGGGAGAAGGACTGCCGGGGAGCTGTTTTTT
CDR3aa: CASSPTSGRRTAGELFF

abundance: NA
v_gene: TRBV27
d_gene: NA
j_gene: TRBJ2-6
CDR3nt: TGTGCCAGCAGTCAATTCCCCTCCATGGGCTCTGGGGCCAACGTCCTGACTTTC
CDR3aa: CASSQFPSMGSGANVLTF

abundance: few
v_gene: TRBV12-3/TRBV12-4
d_gene: NA
j_gene: TRBJ2-7
CDR3nt: TGTGCCAGCAGTTTAGAATACCACGAGCAGTACTTC
CDR3aa: CASSLEYHEQYF

abundance: NA
v_gene: TRBV10-3
d_gene: NA
j_gene: TRBJ2-1
CDR3nt: TGTGCCATCAGTGGACAGAACAATGAGCAGTTCTTC
CDR3aa: CAISGQNNEQFF

abundance: many
v_gene: TRBV5-1
d_gene: TRBD1
j_gene: TRBJ2-7
CDR3nt: TGTGCCAGCAGTGGGACAGGACCCTACGAGCAGTACTTC
CDR3aa: CASSGTGPYEQYF

abundance: many
v_gene: TRBV19
d_gene: TRBD1
j_gene: TRBJ1-4
CDR3nt: TGCGCCAGCAGCTCCAGGACAGGCGGGGATGAAAAACTGTTTTTT
CDR3aa: CASSSRTGGDEKLFF

abundance: few
v_gene: TRBV18
d_gene: NA
j_gene: TRBJ2-2
CDR3nt: TGTGCCAGCTCACCCAGACAGGATGCCGGGGAGCTGTTTTTT
CDR3aa: CASSPRQDAGELFF

abundance: few
v_gene: TRBV3-1
d_gene: NA
j_gene: TRBJ2-7
CDR3nt: TGTGCCAGCAGCGGTTGGTCGACAGTCGAGCAGTACTTC
CDR3aa: CASSGWSTVEQYF

abundance: many
v_gene: TRBV20-1
d_gene: NA
j_gene: TRBJ2-2
CDR3nt: TGCAGTGCTAGAGATAGATTAGGGGGGCTGTTCAGCGGGGAGCTGTTTTTT
CDR3aa: CSARDRLGGLFSGELFF

abundance: NA
v_gene: TRBV20-1
d_gene: NA
j_gene: TRBJ1-5
CDR3nt: TGCAGTGCGGGAAATAGCAATCAGCCCCAGCATTTT
CDR3aa: CSAGNSNQPQHF

abundance: NA
v_gene: TRBV30
d_gene: TRBD1
j_gene: TRBJ2-1
CDR3nt: TGTGCCTGGAGTCTCTTCGGACAGGGGGCTTATAATGAGCAGTTCTTC
CDR3aa: CAWSLFGQGAYNEQFF

abundance: NA
v_gene: TRBV7-3
d_gene: TRBD2
j_gene: TRBJ2-1
CDR3nt: TGTGCCAGCAGCCTAAGGCCTGCCTCTAGCGGGAGAAGTGAGCAGTTCTTC
CDR3aa: CASSLRPASSGRSEQFF

abundance: NA
v_gene: TRBV6-1
d_gene: NA
j_gene: TRBJ2-3
CDR3nt: TGTGCCAGCAGGGTGGACAGTAGCACAGATACGCAGTATTTT
CDR3aa: CASRVDSSTDTQYF

abundance: few
v_gene: TRBV9
d_gene: NA
j_gene: TRBJ1-4
CDR3nt: TGTGCCAGCAGCGCCCGACAGGCCCCTAATGAAAAACTGTTTTTT
CDR3aa: CASSARQAPNEKLFF

abundance: few
v_gene: TRBV11-2
d_gene: NA
j_gene: TRBJ2-2
CDR3nt: TGTGCCAGCAGCCTGGGTTGGCCAAACACCGGGGAGCTGTTTTTT
CDR3aa: CASSLGWPNTGELFF

abundance: NA
v_gene: TRBV19
d_gene: NA
j_gene: TRBJ1-1
CDR3nt: TGTGCCAGTATTCGGACAACTTGGGACACTGAAGCTTTCTTT
CDR3aa: CASIRTTWDTEAFF